The 30 T cell receptor beta chains below all came from one sample that was sequenced in a study of CD8 T cells in ankylosing spondylitis. TCRdb recomputed calls from the 5' RACE reads with MiXCR, one row per CDR3 protein. The table lists fewer than 35,000 distinct CDR3 sequences, 30% of them singletons. The source material was synovial fluid, either unsorted or a sorted T cell fraction (not recorded which). These receptors all stem from a male donor with ankylosing spondylitis.

There are many counts of this clonotype. The gene calls are TRBV7-9 and TRBJ1-1, with 7 nucleotides matching TRBD1. CDR3 length equals 14 residues. CDR1 SEHNR and CDR2 FQNEAQ come from the germline V gene (reference sequence). V trimming: 3 bases; J trimming: 7 bases; junction bases outside the gene matches: 8. CDR3 in amino acids: CASSFRDRASEAFF. The CDR3 DNA reads TGTGCCAGCAGCTTTCGAGACAGGGCAAGTGAAGCTTTCTTT.

This clonotype was seen repeatedly, ten times or more. The chain employs TRBV7-8 and TRBJ2-7; D remains ambiguous. V was pared by 5 bases and J by 3 bases, with 11 bases between. The CDR3 extends over 13 amino acids. Germline V CDR1 and CDR2: SGHVS, FQNEAQ. The CDR3 sequence: CASSDPVRYEQYF. The CDR3 region has the DNA TGTGCCAGCAGCGACCCGGTCCGCTACGAGCAGTACTTC.

This chain uses TRBV4-1 with TRBJ1-5; perhaps TRBD1 as D (5 bases). Between the trimmed V and J ends, which lost 1 base and 5 bases, there was a span of 15 bases. The CDR3 runs 16 residues. The germline gives CDR1 MGHRA, CDR2 YSYEKL. The CDR3 is CASSQAPGTLDQPQHF. The CDR3 nucleotides read TGCGCCAGCAGCCAAGCTCCCGGGACCTTGGATCAGCCCCAGCATTTT.

The genes are TRBV10-1 and TRBJ2-2, with D unclear. Germline CDR1 is WNHNN and CDR2 is SYGVQD (reference sequence). V was pared by 3 bases and J by 0 bases, with 8 bases between. CDR3 length: 15 residues. DNA of the CDR3: TGCGCCAGCAGTGAATTCACCTCGAACACCGGGGAGCTGTTTTTT. It encodes CASSEFTSNTGELFF.

In this sample, this clonotype turned up a few times. The J gene is TRBJ1-1, the V gene TRBV7-2; 7 bases line up with TRBD1. This CDR3 is 17 amino acids long. The V gene's germline CDR1 is SGHTA and CDR2 FQGNSA. The junction had 11 bases not matched to a gene; V was cut back by 3 bases and J by 1 base. CDR3 in amino acids: CASSFAKRGRGNTEAFF. The CDR3 DNA sequence: TGTGCCAGCAGCTTCGCGAAAAGGGGGCGAGGGAACACTGAAGCTTTCTTT. Full variable domain (remainder filled in from reference TRBV7-2 and TRBJ1-1): GAGVSQSPSNKVTEKGKDVELRCDPISGHTALYWYRQSLGQGLEFLIYFQGNSAPDKSGLPSDRFSAERTGGSVSTLTIQRTQQEDSAVYLCASSFAKRGRGNTEAFFGQGTRLTVV.

This clonotype was recorded many times. The rearrangement links TRBV20-1 to TRBJ1-5; a weak D match, TRBD1 (6 bases). Germline assignment: CDR1 DFQATT and CDR2 SNEGSKA (reference sequence). The ends were cut back, 0 bases at V and 7 bases at J, with 19 bases in the middle. CDR3 size: 16 residues. DNA of the CDR3: TGCAGTGCTAGAGATCGTAGGGGGGCATCGTGGCAGCCCCAGCATTTT. It translates to CSARDRRGASWQPQHF.

This clonotype was counted between two and nine times. In DNA, the CDR3 is TGTGCCAGCAGTTTATTCCCCGGCGGGACTAGTAACAATGAGCAGTTCTTC. Its translation is CASSLFPGGTSNNEQFF. The rearrangement joins TRBV27 to TRBJ2-1; 8 bases align to TRBD2. CDR1 is MNHEY, CDR2 SMNVEV, per germline (reference sequence). After removal of 1 base from V and 5 bases from J, the junction contained 10 bases not matched to a gene. This CDR3 is 17 amino acids long.

The chain couples TRBV10-3 to TRBJ2-7, with D tentatively TRBD2 (5 bases). The germline V and J ends were trimmed by 3 bases and 3 bases, with 12 bases remaining between them. The CDR3 sequence is 14 residues long. Germline V lookup: CDR1 ENHRY, CDR2 SYGVKD. CDR3 nucleotide sequence: TGTGCCATCAGTGATCGGACGGCGGGCTACGAGCAGTACTTC. This translates into CAISDRTAGYEQYF.

The J gene is TRBJ1-3, the V gene TRBV6-5; weak D call: TRBD1 (5 bases). Per germline, CDR1 MNHEY and CDR2 SVGAGI. This CDR3 is built from 15 residues. With 2 bases removed from V and 4 bases from J, the gap between germline ends came to 12 bases. CDR3: CASSYAGEGGNTIYF. The CDR3 DNA sequence: TGTGCCAGCAGTTACGCCGGAGAGGGGGGAAACACCATATATTTT.

The chain has TRBV7-6 and TRBJ2-1; 10 nucleotides match TRBD2. Losses at the gene ends were 1 base for V and 6 bases for J; bases not matched to a gene: 6. This CDR3 is built from 16 residues. CDR1 is SGHVS, CDR2 FNYEAQ, per germline. CDR3 coding DNA: TGTGCCAGCAGCTTAGTAGCGGGAGGAAGTTCCAATGAGCAGTTCTTC. It translates to CASSLVAGGSSNEQFF.

The V and J genes are TRBV5-6 and TRBJ2-1; a weak D match, TRBD2 (6 bases). CDR3 length: 13 residues. Germline V gives CDR1 SGHDT, CDR2 YYEEEE. The V and J ends lost 1 base and 9 bases respectively, with 11 bases between them. CDR3 in DNA: TGTGCCAGCAGCTTGTTGCGGGATGGTGAGCAGTTCTTC. Protein product: CASSLLRDGEQFF.

This clonotype was picked up many times. The rearrangement joins TRBV19 to TRBJ2-1; 12 bases fit TRBD2. Germline-derived CDR1 and CDR2 are LNHDA and SQIVND (reference sequence). This CDR3 region has 15 residues. V gave up 1 base and J gave up 10 bases; unmatched junction bases: 5. The CDR3: CASSIGASGRVEQFF. DNA for the CDR3: TGTGCCAGTAGTATAGGGGCTAGCGGGAGGGTGGAGCAGTTCTTC. The full variable domain, its missing parts supplied by reference TRBV19 and TRBJ2-1, is DGGITQSPKYLFRKEGQNVTLSCEQNLNHDAMYWYRQDPGQGLRLIYYSQIVNDFQKGDIAEGYSVSREKKESFPLTVTSAQKNPTAFYLCASSIGASGRVEQFFGPGTRLTVL.

The sample holds many counts of this clonotype. The rearrangement links TRBV15 to TRBJ2-2; D possibly corresponds to TRBD1 (5 bases). Looked up from germline, CDR1 is LNHNV and CDR2 is YYDKDF (reference sequence). Trimming shortened V by 0 bases and J by 5 bases, and 19 bases separated the two germline ends. The length of the CDR3 is 18 residues. The CDR3 bases are TGTGCCACCAGCAGAGATAGGGGCAGGCTGAAGGAAACCGGGGAGCTGTTTTTT. Its protein product is CATSRDRGRLKETGELFF.

This clonotype was seen many times. The J gene is TRBJ2-1, the V gene TRBV4-1; D is perhaps TRBD2 (6 bases). V lost 4 bases and J lost 0, with 16 bases in between. Germline values: CDR1 MGHRA, CDR2 YSYEKL. The CDR3 contains 17 residues. Written as DNA, the CDR3 is TGCGCCAGCAGCCGACGGGACTCGCAAAGCTCCTACAATGAGCAGTTCTTC. Its translation: CASSRRDSQSSYNEQFF.

The chain uses TRBV20-1 and TRBJ1-2; 7 bases agree with TRBD1. The germline V gene encodes CDR1 DFQATT and CDR2 SNEGSKA (reference sequence). CDR3 length: 15 residues. Losses at the gene ends were 3 bases for V and 5 bases for J; bases not matched to a gene: 12. CDR3 coding DNA: TGCAGTGCTAGCGGGCTGGGCAGGGGGAGATATGGCTACACCTTC. The encoded protein is CSASGLGRGRYGYTF.

The DNA of the CDR3 is TGCGCCAGCAGCCAAAGCCAGACTAGCGGGAGGATGAACGAGCAGTACGTC. Residues: CASSQSQTSGRMNEQYV. V is TRBV4-1 and J is TRBJ2-7; 13 nucleotides match TRBD2. CDR1 is MGHRA and CDR2 is YSYEKL in the germline V gene. V gave up 2 bases and J gave up 5 bases; unmatched junction bases: 9. The CDR3 has 17 residues.

Many counts were recorded for this clonotype. This chain links TRBV4-1 with TRBJ2-7; D unresolved. The CDR3 is 15 amino acids. CDR1 is MGHRA, CDR2 YSYEKL, per germline. The germline V and J ends were trimmed by 1 base and 4 bases, with 14 bases remaining between them. This chain's CDR3 is CASSQGVGSPYEQYV. Written as DNA, the CDR3 is TGCGCCAGCAGCCAAGGGGTTGGATCCCCTTACGAGCAGTACGTC.

The chain combines TRBV27 with TRBJ1-4; 7 bases agree with TRBD1. Germline CDR1 reads MNHEY; CDR2 reads SMNVEV (reference sequence). The CDR3 consists of 14 residues. V lost 4 bases and J lost 3; bases outside the gene matches: 2. CDR3 sequence: CASSSQGSNEKLFF. The CDR3 region has the DNA TGTGCCAGCAGTTCACAGGGGTCTAATGAAAAACTGTTTTTT. The full variable domain, with the rest looked up from reference TRBV27 and TRBJ1-4, is EAQVTQNPRYLITVTGKKLTVTCSQNMNHEYMSWYRQDPGLGLRQIYYSMNVEVTDKGDVPEGYKVSRKEKRNFPLILESPSPNQTSLYFCASSSQGSNEKLFFGSGTQLSVL.

This chain connects TRBV7-9 to TRBJ2-5, with D maybe TRBD1 (6 bases). V was shortened by 7 bases and J by 2 bases, with 14 bases between the two germline ends. This CDR3 comprises 14 residues. Germline assignment: CDR1 SEHNR and CDR2 FQNEAQ (reference sequence). For the CDR3, the DNA is TGTGCCAGCATCCTACAGGGTGGACAAGAGACCCAGTACTTC. This translates into CASILQGGQETQYF.

A few counts support this clonotype. This sequence joins TRBV27 and TRBJ1-5, with 7 bases that match TRBD1. The CDR3 is 17 residues long. Germline values: CDR1 MNHEY, CDR2 SMNVEV (reference sequence). Trimming removed 2 bases from V and 2 bases from J; junction bases left unmatched: 9. The DNA of the CDR3 is TGTGCCAGCAGTTTAGGGTCAGGGGGGTGGGGCAATCAGCCCCAGCATTTT. It encodes CASSLGSGGWGNQPQHF.

This clonotype was seen ten or more times. This chain joins TRBV24-1 and TRBJ2-7, with unresolved D. The CDR3 is 9 amino acids. V was pared by 9 bases and J by 4 bases, with 3 bases between. CDR1 and CDR2 from the germline V gene are KGHDR and SFDVKD. The CDR3 nucleotides are TGTGCCACCCTGTACGAGCAGTACGTC. This sequence encodes CATLYEQYV.

The CDR3 spells CASSQGIAGNTIYF. DNA for the CDR3: TGTGCCAGCAGCCAGGGGATTGCTGGAAACACCATATATTTT. The V call is TRBV12-3 or TRBV12-4, the J call TRBJ1-3, with TRBD1 as a possible D gene (6 bases). V was cut by 6 bases and J by 2 bases, with 11 bases left in between. The CDR3 runs to 14 residues.

In its sample, this clonotype was seen once. The rearrangement links TRBV28 to TRBJ1-3; tentative D call: TRBD1 (5 bases). Trimming stripped 3 bases from V and 3 bases from J, with 9 bases between. Per germline, CDR1 MDHEN and CDR2 SYDVKM. The CDR3 extends over 14 amino acids. CDR3 sequence: CASSFQGVGNTIYF. As DNA, the CDR3 is TGTGCCAGCAGTTTTCAGGGAGTTGGAAACACCATATATTTT.

This clonotype was observed once. The chain is built from TRBV6-1 and TRBJ2-5, with 9 bases fitting TRBD2. V lost 0 bases, J lost 2 bases, and 1 base stayed unmatched. Germline-derived CDR1 and CDR2 are MNHNS and SASEGT. This CDR3 region has 15 residues. CDR3 DNA: TGTGCCAGCAGTGAAGCTAGCGGGGGTCAAGAGACCCAGTACTTC. Protein: CASSEASGGQETQYF.

V is TRBV5-1 and J is TRBJ2-3, with D possibly being TRBD1 (6 bases). From germline, CDR1 is SGHRS and CDR2 YFSETQ. This CDR3 has 14 residues. With 0 bases removed from V and 2 bases from J, the gap between germline ends came to 7 bases. The CDR3 coding sequence is TGCGCCAGCAGCTTGGGGGACATCACAGATACGCAGTATTTT. Translating it yields CASSLGDITDTQYF.

V usage is TRBV11-2 and J usage is TRBJ2-3; 8 bases are shared with TRBD2. Germline loops: CDR1 SGHAT, CDR2 FQNNGV. This CDR3 contains 15 residues. V lost 6 bases, J lost 0 bases, and 5 bases stayed unmatched. CDR3 coding DNA: TGTGCCAGCAGATCTAGCGGGTCCAGCACAGATACGCAGTATTTT. It encodes CASRSSGSSTDTQYF.

This clonotype turned up a few times. The CDR3 DNA is TGTGCCAGTAGGAGTCAGATATACAATGAGCAGTTCTTC. This translates into CASRSQIYNEQFF. The chain joins TRBV19 to TRBJ2-1; no definite D call. Trimming cost V 6 bases and J 4 bases, with 10 bases left between them. The germline gives CDR1 LNHDA, CDR2 SQIVND (reference sequence). This CDR3 contains 13 residues. The full variable domain, in which reference TRBV19 and TRBJ2-1 provide the parts outside the CDR3, is DGGITQSPKYLFRKEGQNVTLSCEQNLNHDAMYWYRQDPGQGLRLIYYSQIVNDFQKGDIAEGYSVSREKKESFPLTVTSAQKNPTAFYLCASRSQIYNEQFFGPGTRLTVL.

The sample holds many counts of this clonotype. This chain uses TRBV7-9 with TRBJ2-1, with a possible D match to TRBD2 (6 bases). With 1 base removed from V and 10 bases from J, the gap between germline ends came to 8 bases. Germline CDR1 is SEHNR and CDR2 is FQNEAQ (reference sequence). This CDR3 spans 12 amino acids. CDR3 loop: CASSLEAGEQFF. For the CDR3, the DNA is TGTGCCAGCAGCTTAGAGGCGGGGGAGCAGTTCTTC.

This clonotype was picked up many times. This chain connects TRBV16 to TRBJ2-1, with D tentatively TRBD2 (5 bases). Germline CDR1 reads KGHSY; CDR2 reads FQNENV. Trimming pared 5 bases from V and 8 bases from J, leaving 13 bases between. This CDR3 spans 13 amino acids. The CDR3 is CASSLTSWDEQFF. The DNA for the CDR3 is TGTGCCAGCAGCTTAACTAGTTGGGATGAGCAGTTCTTC.

The chain employs TRBV11-3 and TRBJ1-3; D not resolved. Germline V CDR1 and CDR2: SGHNT, YENEEA. The CDR3 contains 15 residues. Trimming left V 2 bases short and J 0 bases short, with 8 bases between. This chain's CDR3 is CASSLQLDSGNTIYF. CDR3 nucleotides: TGTGCCAGCAGCTTACAGCTAGACTCTGGAAACACCATATATTTT.